One TCR beta chain is described in this entry. Its target antigen remains unknown. There are no base qualities to consult, and no much larger clone falls within one base. Amplification of TCR beta CDR3 regions was carried out from RNA transcripts. The first round of RT-PCR for the TCR CDR3 was performed with the HTBI primer set and the Qiagen OneStep RT-PCR kit. Libraries were constructed in a second round of multiplex PCR, after which size selection and purification were performed. Paired-end sequencing of the libraries was performed with 100 bp reads on an Illumina HiSeq2000. Processing in the source paper ran as follows. SOAPnuke was used to process the raw data, with reads discarded if the reads contained adapters or uncalled bases, had a mean Phred below 15, or lacked an exact constant-primer or identifier match. COPE v1.2.5 was used to merge high-quality paired reads, and clonotypes were defined as unique nucleotide sequences. Clonotypes were aligned to IMGT TRBV, TRBD and TRBJ reference segments using MiTCR v1.1. Only V-J combinations with frequency above 0.0001, covering 99% to 99.2% of repertoires, were analysed. The TCS score was defined as F50 (clonal expansion) divided by E x V (chaos), with BLOSUM62-based TCRdist calculated between CDR3 peptides within each V-J. Welch's t-statistics and random forest reduced roughly 530 V-J features to roughly 13, which were used in a naive Bayes classifier (R e1071). In-frame beta chains were kept once TCRdb had trimmed the public reads at Q25 with fastp and called clones with MiXCR. A single entry per CDR3 protein holds the most common genes and DNA from its merged rows. V and J calls and clone size were set by TCRdb, not the authors. Here the sample has about 590,000 distinct CDR3 sequences; approximately 14% occur a single time. The ten largest clones add up to roughly 6.6% of the sample.

The sample originates from a study of T cells in Graves' hyperthyroidism and ophthalmopathy (dated by TCRdb to about 2019). In terms of the full investigation: Peripheral blood was collected at initial diagnosis, before any treatment. The approximately 98 discovery patients were randomly divided into training and test sets at a 7:3 ratio. TCR Vbeta CDR3 sequencing of roughly 140 peripheral blood samples (over 40 ophthalmopathy, roughly 72 hyperthyroidism and approximately 17 progressor patients) is reported in the paper. Once sampling was done, hyperthyroidism patients were given methimazole at a starting dose of 30 mg daily, whereas ophthalmopathy patients were given high-dose intravenous methylprednisolone. Prospective prediction of ophthalmopathy was tested in an independent validation cohort of 18 to 20 hyperthyroidism patients and some 17 patients who later progressed to ophthalmopathy. A discovery cohort of about 96 patients, 43 with Graves' ophthalmopathy and over 55 with stable Graves' hyperthyroidism, was used to find distinguishing TCR V-J signatures. The study also compared thyroid tissue and blood T-cell repertoires from roughly 6 Graves' hyperthyroidism patients.

Overall study outcomes, separate from this receptor: Blood samples also contained most of the expanded thyroid clonotypes (frequency above 0.001), which suggests that blood repertoires may reflect thyroid immune responses. A model built on a 13 V-J signature distinguished ophthalmopathy from stable hyperthyroidism, reaching over 85% sensitivity and under 84% specificity in cross-validation and 80%/75% in testing. In validation, the model predicted progression to ophthalmopathy a median of about 6.5 months before onset, with over 60% sensitivity and 72.22% specificity. Sample size was not statistically predetermined, and blinding of investigators to group allocation was not performed.

The trim is 2 bases for V and 5 bases for J, with a gap of 12 bases between the germline ends. CDR1 and CDR2 were assigned from the germline V gene as WSHSY and SAAADI. The CDR3 spans 15 residues, from the cysteine through the phenylalanine. Only CDR3 DNA is held: 45 bases, read in frame from base 1. Stable Graves' hyperthyroidism was defined as the absence of progression to ophthalmopathy over 18 months of follow-up. Hyperthyroidism patients were newly diagnosed, with disease duration under 2 months, and aged 18 to 65 years. Exclusion was applied to patients with uncontrolled infections, other autoimmune diseases, pregnancy or lactation. Clinical symptoms, serum thyroxine and TRAb, thyroid ultrasound, and orbital computed tomography formed the basis for the diagnoses. PBMCs were separated from about 10 ml of fresh peripheral blood using Ficoll-Paque density gradient centrifugation. Trizol reagent was used to extract total RNA, and RNA quality was then checked on an Agilent 2100 Bioanalyzer.

Sequencing was carried out using blood. The chain is assembled from TRBV10-2 and TRBJ2-2, with the D call tentatively TRBD1 or TRBD2, each fitting 5 bases. This receptor was obtained from a woman younger than 45 with Graves' hyperthyroidism. At the DNA level, the sequence is TGCGCCAGCAGTGAGGACCGGTGGGGGACCGGGGAGCTGTTTTTT. The encoded protein is CASSEDRWGTGELFF.